This T cell receptor (beta chain) stems from a study of radiation and T cells in renal cell carcinoma. Findings of the study overall: In blood, top tumor clones expanded by 2 weeks, shrinking by 4. Without pretreatment biopsies, baseline tumor clonotype presence was undetermined.

With regard to this clone: Antigen unknown.

Time point indicated: blood 4 weeks post-SBRT, at nephrectomy. The treatment was: 15 Gy SBRT to primary tumor, nephrectomy 4 weeks later. Nephrectomy followed 15 Gy stereotactic body radiation by 4 weeks. This renal cell carcinoma was of the clear cell type. V gave up 3 bases and J gave up 6 bases, with 9 bases separating them. Germline CDR1 reads SNHLY; CDR2 reads FYNNEI. This CDR3 has 13 residues. TCRdb's table, derived via immunoSEQ multiplex PCR, lists solely in-frame clones and lacks some. Of some 81,000 clones in the sample, roughly 87% were seen once. The sequence was obtained from a woman in her sixties or seventies with renal cell carcinoma. The sequences come from blood, collected from a patient whose treatment included radiotherapy and nephrectomy. The rearrangement joins TRBV2 to TRBJ1-3; TRBD1 might be the D (5 bases). The CDR3 DNA sequence: TGTGCCAGCAGTGACAGGGTTCTAAACACCATATATTTT. Translating gives CASSDRVLNTIYF.